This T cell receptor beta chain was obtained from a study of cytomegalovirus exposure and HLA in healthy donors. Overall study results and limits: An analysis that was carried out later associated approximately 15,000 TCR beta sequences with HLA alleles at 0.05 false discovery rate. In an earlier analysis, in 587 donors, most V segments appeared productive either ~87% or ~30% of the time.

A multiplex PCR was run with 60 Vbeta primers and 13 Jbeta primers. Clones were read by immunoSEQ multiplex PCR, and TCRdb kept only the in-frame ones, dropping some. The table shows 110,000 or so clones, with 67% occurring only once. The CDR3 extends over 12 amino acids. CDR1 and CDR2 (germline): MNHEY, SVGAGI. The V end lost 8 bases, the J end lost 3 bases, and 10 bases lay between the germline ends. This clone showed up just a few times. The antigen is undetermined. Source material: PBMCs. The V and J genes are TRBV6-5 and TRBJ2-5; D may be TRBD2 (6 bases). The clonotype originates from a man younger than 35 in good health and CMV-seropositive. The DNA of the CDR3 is TGTGCCAGCGGGGGGAACGAAGAGACCCAGTACTTC. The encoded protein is CASGGNEETQYF.